Presented here are 8 T cell receptor beta chains from one specimen sequenced in a study of blood T cell repertoires in COVID-19. Method: immunoSEQ multiplex PCR; TCRdb's copy keeps in-frame clones and lacks some. The data hold 200,000 to 250,000 clones, with around 83% observed a single time. The source material was PBMCs or T cells enriched from blood (not recorded which). The receptors shown here come from a woman aged 40 to 50 who had recovered from COVID-19.

The chain combines TRBV10-3 with TRBJ2-1; 7 bases are a match to TRBD1. CDR1 is ENHRY, CDR2 SYGVKD, per germline. The J segment lost 6 bases and the V segment lost 9 bases, leaving 8 bases of the junction unmatched. CDR3 length equals 13 residues. The DNA of the CDR3 is TGTGCCATGGGTGACAGGGCGGGCAATGAGCAGTTCTTC. Its protein product is CAMGDRAGNEQFF.

The chain employs TRBV28 and TRBJ2-1; 8 bases fit TRBD2. CDR1 is MDHEN, CDR2 SYDVKM, per germline. Germline trimming cut 0 bases from V and 8 bases from J; bases unmatched to any gene: 12. The CDR3 contains 17 residues. CDR3 region: CASSLWSLAGSRDEQFF. The CDR3 bases are TGTGCCAGCAGTTTATGGTCCTTAGCGGGAAGTCGGGATGAGCAGTTCTTC.

The rearrangement uses TRBV10-3 and TRBJ2-7; 8 nucleotides agree with TRBD1. Germline values: CDR1 ENHRY, CDR2 SYGVKD. The J segment lost 3 bases and the V segment lost 8 bases, leaving 6 bases of the junction unmatched. The CDR3 sequence is 13 residues long. CDR3 DNA sequence: TGTGCCATCGGACAGGGAGGTTACTACGAGCAGTACGTC. Translation gives CAIGQGGYYEQYV.

The rearrangement uses TRBV4-3 and TRBJ1-1, with D tentatively TRBD1 (6 bases). This CDR3 has 16 amino acids. The V and J ends lost 3 bases and 1 base respectively, with 15 bases between them. Germline V gene lookup returns CDR1 LGHNA and CDR2 YSLEER. CDR3: CASSHAGDIRNTEAFF. The CDR3 nucleotides are TGCGCCAGCAGCCACGCTGGGGACATTAGGAACACTGAAGCTTTCTTT.

This clone has just a few counts. The chain carries TRBV7-9 and TRBJ2-7; 10 bases align to TRBD1. The J segment lost 4 bases and the V segment lost 5 bases, leaving 8 bases of the junction unmatched. The CDR3 has 15 amino acids. The germline V gene encodes CDR1 SEHNR and CDR2 FQNEAQ (reference sequence). The CDR3 spells CASSPSDRGFYEQYV. The CDR3 nucleotides read TGTGCCAGCAGCCCTTCGGACAGGGGGTTTTACGAGCAGTACGTC.

The sample holds one count of this clone. The rearrangement joins TRBV6-2 or TRBV6-3 to TRBJ2-7, with 8 bases lining up with TRBD2. Trimming cost V 2 bases and J 0 bases; bases outside gene matches: 6. The germline V gene has CDR1 MNHEY and CDR2 SVGEGT. The CDR3 sequence is 16 residues long. The CDR3 loop reads CASSYDREGNSYEQYV. The CDR3, as DNA: TGTGCCAGCAGTTACGATCGGGAGGGAAACTCCTACGAGCAGTACGTC.

This chain joins TRBV11-2 and TRBJ2-7; 7 bases map to TRBD1. CDR3 size: 15 residues. CDR1 is SGHAT, CDR2 FQNNGV, per germline. With 5 bases clipped from V and 2 bases from J, the junction kept 9 bases outside the gene matches. CDR3 sequence: CASSPRRTGAYEQYV. CDR3 coding DNA: TGTGCCAGCAGCCCCCGAAGGACAGGAGCCTACGAGCAGTACGTC.

V is TRBV27 and J is TRBJ2-6; D may be TRBD2 (6 bases). Between the trimmed V and J ends, which lost 8 bases and 4 bases, there was a span of 9 bases. Germline CDR1 MNHEY, CDR2 SMNVEV (reference sequence). This CDR3 is 13 amino acids long. The CDR3 bases are TGTGCCAGCCGCGGGATCGGGGCCAACGTCCTGACTTTC. Residues: CASRGIGANVLTF.